Sequencing of this T cell receptor (beta chain) was carried out in a study of blood T cell repertoires in COVID-19. Looked up from germline, CDR1 is SGHTA and CDR2 is FQGNSA. Trimming stripped 5 bases from V and 1 base from J, with 8 bases between. This CDR3 has 13 amino acids. Original processing methods: Amplification of reference gene primers provided the estimated nucleated cell counts. This table comes from immunoSEQ multiplex PCR, and its TCRdb copy is limited to in-frame clones, with some not included. V, J and clone size derive from that table, while D and trimming were established from the DNA sequence. The sample has 200,000 to 250,000 clones; approximately 90% are singletons.

The sequenced material came from PBMCs or T cells enriched from blood (not recorded which). The sequence came from a woman under 40 with acute COVID-19. The chain carries TRBV7-2 and TRBJ1-2; D gene uncertain. The CDR3, as DNA: TGTGCCAGCAGCAGTACTTATAACTATGGCTACACCTTC. This translates into CASSSTYNYGYTF.